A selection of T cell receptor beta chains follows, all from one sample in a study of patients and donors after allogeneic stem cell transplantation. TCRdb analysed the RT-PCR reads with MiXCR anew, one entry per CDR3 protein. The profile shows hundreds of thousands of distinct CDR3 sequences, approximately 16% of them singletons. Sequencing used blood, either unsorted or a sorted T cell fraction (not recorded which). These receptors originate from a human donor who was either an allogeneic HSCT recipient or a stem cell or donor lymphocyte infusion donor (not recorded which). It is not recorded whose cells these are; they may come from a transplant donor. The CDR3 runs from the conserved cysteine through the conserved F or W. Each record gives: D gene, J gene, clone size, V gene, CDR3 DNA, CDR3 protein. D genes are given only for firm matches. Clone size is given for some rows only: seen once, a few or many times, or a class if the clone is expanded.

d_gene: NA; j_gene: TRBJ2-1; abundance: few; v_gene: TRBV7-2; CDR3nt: TGTGCCAGCAGCCGAACGATTTCCTACAATGAGCAGTTCTTC; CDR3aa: CASSRTISYNEQFF
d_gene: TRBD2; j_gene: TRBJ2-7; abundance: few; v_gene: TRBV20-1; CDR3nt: TGCAGTGCTAGAGATTTGGGACTAGCGGGGGCGGTCTACGAGCAGTACTTC; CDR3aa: CSARDLGLAGAVYEQYF
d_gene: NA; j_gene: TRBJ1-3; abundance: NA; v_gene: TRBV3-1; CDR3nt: TGTGCCAGCAGCCAAGCAGTCTCTGGAAACACCATATATTTT; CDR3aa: CASSQAVSGNTIYF
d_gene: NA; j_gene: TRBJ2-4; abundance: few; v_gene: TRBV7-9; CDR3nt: TGTGCCAGCAGCTTAGGGCGAGAGGGGAGGTTGGGAAACATTCAGTACTTC; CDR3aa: CASSLGREGRLGNIQYF
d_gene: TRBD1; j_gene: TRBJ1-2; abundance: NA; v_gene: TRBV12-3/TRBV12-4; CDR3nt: TGTGCCAGCAGTTTAGTAGGGACAGCCGTCTTCGGTGGCTACACCTTC; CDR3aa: CASSLVGTAVFGGYTF
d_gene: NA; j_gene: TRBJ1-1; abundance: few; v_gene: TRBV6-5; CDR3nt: TGTGCCAGCAGTTACCGGGGGCCCGAAAGGGGGGCTGAAGCTTTCTTT; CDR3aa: CASSYRGPERGAEAFF
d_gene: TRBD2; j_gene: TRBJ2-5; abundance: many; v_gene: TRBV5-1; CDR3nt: TGCGCCAGCAGCCCCGCCGGACTAGCGGAGGGGGAGACCCAGTACTTC; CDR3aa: CASSPAGLAEGETQYF
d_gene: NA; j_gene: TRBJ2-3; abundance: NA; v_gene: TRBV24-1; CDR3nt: TGTGCCACCTCCTCCCCCAACCGCCATGGGACAGATACGCAGTATTTT; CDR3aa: CATSSPNRHGTDTQYF
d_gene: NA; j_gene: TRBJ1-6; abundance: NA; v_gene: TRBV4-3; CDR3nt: TGCGCCAGCAGCCTCGACGGGTCAGATAATTCACCCCTCCACTTT; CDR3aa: CASSLDGSDNSPLHF
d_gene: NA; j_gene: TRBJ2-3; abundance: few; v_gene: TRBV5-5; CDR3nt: TGTGCCAGCAGCCTTGGGGCGGGTAGTGTCACAGATACGCAGTATTTT; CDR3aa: CASSLGAGSVTDTQYF
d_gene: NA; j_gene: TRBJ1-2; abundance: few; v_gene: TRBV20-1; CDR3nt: TGCAGTGCTAGAGATCTCCGGGGGGGTAGCTATGGCTACACCTTC; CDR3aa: CSARDLRGGSYGYTF
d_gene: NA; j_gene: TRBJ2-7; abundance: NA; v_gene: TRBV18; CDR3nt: TGTGCCAGCTCCGGGAAGCCCTTCTACGAGCAGTACTTC; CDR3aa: CASSGKPFYEQYF
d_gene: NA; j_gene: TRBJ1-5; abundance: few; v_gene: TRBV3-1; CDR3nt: TGTGCCAGCAGCCAAGATCCCAGGGGAGCGCCCCAGCATTTT; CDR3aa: CASSQDPRGAPQHF
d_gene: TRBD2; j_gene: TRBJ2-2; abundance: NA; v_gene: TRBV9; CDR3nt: TGTGCCAGCACGGAGCGGGAGGGAGTTGGAACCGGGGAGCTGTTTTTT; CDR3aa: CASTEREGVGTGELFF
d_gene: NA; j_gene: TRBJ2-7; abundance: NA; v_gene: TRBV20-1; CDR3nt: TGCAGTGCTAGAGGGGGGAGGTTTACCTACGAGCAGTACTTC; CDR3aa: CSARGGRFTYEQYF
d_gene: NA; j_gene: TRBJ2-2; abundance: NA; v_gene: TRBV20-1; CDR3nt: TGCAGTGCGGAAAGGGAGAACACCGGGGAGCTGTTTTTT; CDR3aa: CSAERENTGELFF
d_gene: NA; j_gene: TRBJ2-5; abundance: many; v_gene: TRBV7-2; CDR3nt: TGTGCCAGCAGCCCATTCCCCCGAGGTACCCGGGGAGAGACCCAGTACTTC; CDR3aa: CASSPFPRGTRGETQYF
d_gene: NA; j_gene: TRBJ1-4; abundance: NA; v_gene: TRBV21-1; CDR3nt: TGTGCCAGCAGCAAATGGGGGGAAATGGAAACTAATGAAAAACTGTTTTTT; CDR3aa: CASSKWGEMETNEKLFF
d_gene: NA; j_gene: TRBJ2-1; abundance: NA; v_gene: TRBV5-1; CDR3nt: TGCGCCAGCAGCTTGGAAGGGGTTGGCTACAATGAGCAGTTCTTC; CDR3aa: CASSLEGVGYNEQFF
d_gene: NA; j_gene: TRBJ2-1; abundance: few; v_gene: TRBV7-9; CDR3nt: TGTGCCAGCAGCTGGCAATTTTCAGGCTCGGAGCAGTTCTTC; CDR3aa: CASSWQFSGSEQFF
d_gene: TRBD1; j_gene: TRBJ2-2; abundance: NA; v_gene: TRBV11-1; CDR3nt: TGTGCCAGCAGCTTAGCAACGGGACAGGGTTCCAGGGAGCTGTTTTTT; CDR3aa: CASSLATGQGSRELFF
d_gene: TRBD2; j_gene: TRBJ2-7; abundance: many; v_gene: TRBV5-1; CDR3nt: TGCGCCAGCAGCTTGGAAGGCGGGGGTGGCTCCTACGAGCAGTACTTC; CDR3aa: CASSLEGGGGSYEQYF
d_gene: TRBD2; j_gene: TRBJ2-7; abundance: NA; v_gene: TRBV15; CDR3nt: TGTGCCACCAGCAGAGAGGGGAGGGCGGTGAGCTCCTACGAGCAGTACTTC; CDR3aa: CATSREGRAVSSYEQYF
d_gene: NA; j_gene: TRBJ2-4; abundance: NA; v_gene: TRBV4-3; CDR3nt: TGCGCCAGCAGTCCGGGCGGACAGAAGGTGAACATTCAGTACTTC; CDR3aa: CASSPGGQKVNIQYF
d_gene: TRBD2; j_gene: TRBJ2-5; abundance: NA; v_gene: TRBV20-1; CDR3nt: TGCAGTGCTACTAGCGGGGGTATCGGGGAGACCCAGTACTTC; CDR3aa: CSATSGGIGETQYF
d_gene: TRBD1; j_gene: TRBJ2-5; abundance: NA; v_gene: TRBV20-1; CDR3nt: TGCAGTGCTCCCTCGACAGGGGTCCAAGAGACCCAGTACTTC; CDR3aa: CSAPSTGVQETQYF
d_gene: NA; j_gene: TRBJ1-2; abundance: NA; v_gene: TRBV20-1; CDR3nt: TGCAGTGCCAAGATCACGGTCGCTAACTATGGCTACACCTTC; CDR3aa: CSAKITVANYGYTF
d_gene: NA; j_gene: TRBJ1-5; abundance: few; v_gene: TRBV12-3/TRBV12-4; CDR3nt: TGTGCCAGCAGTTCCCCGGGGGGTGGTCAGCCCCAGCATTTT; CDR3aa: CASSSPGGGQPQHF
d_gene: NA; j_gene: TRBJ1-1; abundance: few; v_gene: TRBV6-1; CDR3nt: TGTGCCAGCAGCCCAACAAAACCCAGGGGAAAGGCTTTCTTT; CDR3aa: CASSPTKPRGKAFF
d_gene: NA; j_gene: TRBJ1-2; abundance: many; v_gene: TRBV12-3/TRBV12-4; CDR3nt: TGTGCCAGCAGTTTAAAAGGCCAGGGACCTAACACCTTC; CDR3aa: CASSLKGQGPNTF
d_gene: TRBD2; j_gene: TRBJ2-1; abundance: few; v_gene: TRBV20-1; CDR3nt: TGCAGTGCTAGAGATAGACTAGCGGGAGTCAATGAGCAGTTCTTC; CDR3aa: CSARDRLAGVNEQFF
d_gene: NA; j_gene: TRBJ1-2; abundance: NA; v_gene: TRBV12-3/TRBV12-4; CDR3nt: TGTGCCAGCAGTTTAGGGTCCCCTGGCTACACCTTC; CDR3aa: CASSLGSPGYTF
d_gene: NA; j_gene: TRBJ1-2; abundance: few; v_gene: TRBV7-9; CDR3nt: TGTGCCAGCAGCCAGTATGATAGGGGTGGCTACACCTTC; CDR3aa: CASSQYDRGGYTF
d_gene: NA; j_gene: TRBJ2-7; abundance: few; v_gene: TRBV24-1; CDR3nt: TGTGCCACCAGTGACCGCCGGGGCTCCTACGAGCAGTACTTC; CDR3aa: CATSDRRGSYEQYF
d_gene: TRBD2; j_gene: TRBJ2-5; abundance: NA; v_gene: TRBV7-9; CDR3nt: TGTGCCAGCAGCTTACTATCGGCGGGACTAGCGGGAGAGACCCAGTACTTC; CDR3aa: CASSLLSAGLAGETQYF
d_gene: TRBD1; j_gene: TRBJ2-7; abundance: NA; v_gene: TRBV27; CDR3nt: TGTGCCAGCAGTGTACTGAGACAGGGTTGGGGGACCGAGCAGTACTTC; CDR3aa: CASSVLRQGWGTEQYF
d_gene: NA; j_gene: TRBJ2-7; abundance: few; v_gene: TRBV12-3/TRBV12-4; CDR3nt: TGTGCCAGCAGTTTTGCGGGGACACTCTACGAGCAGTACTTC; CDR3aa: CASSFAGTLYEQYF
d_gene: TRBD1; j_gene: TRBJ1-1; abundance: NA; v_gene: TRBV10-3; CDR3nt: TGTGCCATCCGATTCAAGGGGGCGGACACTGAAGCTTTCTTT; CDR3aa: CAIRFKGADTEAFF
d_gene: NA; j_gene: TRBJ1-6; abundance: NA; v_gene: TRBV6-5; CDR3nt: TGTGCCAGCAGTTATGGTCTAAATTCACCCCTCCACTTT; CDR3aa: CASSYGLNSPLHF
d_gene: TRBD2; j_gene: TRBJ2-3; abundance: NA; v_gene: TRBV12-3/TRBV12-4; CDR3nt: TGTGCCAGCAGCCAACTAGCGGGGGGGCCGTTGTATAGCACAGATACGCAGTATTTT; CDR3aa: CASSQLAGGPLYSTDTQYF
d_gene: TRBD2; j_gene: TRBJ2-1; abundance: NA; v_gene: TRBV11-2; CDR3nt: TGTGCCAGCAGCTACTCCGGGACTAGCGGGAGGACCCGAGGGAATGAGCAGTTCTTC; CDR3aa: CASSYSGTSGRTRGNEQFF